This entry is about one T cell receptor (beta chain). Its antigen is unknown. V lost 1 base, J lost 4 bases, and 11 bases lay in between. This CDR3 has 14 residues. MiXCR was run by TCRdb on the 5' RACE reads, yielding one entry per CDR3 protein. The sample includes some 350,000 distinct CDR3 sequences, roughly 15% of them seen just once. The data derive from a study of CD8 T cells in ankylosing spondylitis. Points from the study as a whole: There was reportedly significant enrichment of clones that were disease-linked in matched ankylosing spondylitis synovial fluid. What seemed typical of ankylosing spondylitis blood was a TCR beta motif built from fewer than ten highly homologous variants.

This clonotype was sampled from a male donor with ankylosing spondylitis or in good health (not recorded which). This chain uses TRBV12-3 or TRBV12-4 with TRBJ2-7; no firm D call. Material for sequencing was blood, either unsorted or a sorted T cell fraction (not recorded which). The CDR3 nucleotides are TGTGCCAGCAGTTTAGGTGCGCTGGAGTACGAGCAGTACTTC. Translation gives CASSLGALEYEQYF.